The text below deals with one T cell receptor beta chain. Its antigen remains unidentified. Per-base qualities were not stored, and no clone one base away is much larger. This entry comes from a study of blood T cell repertoires in COVID-19 (dated by TCRdb to 2020 to 2022). Background on the whole study: Samples from collaborators originated in the United States, Italy and Spain and spanned both the acute and convalescent phases of COVID-19. Samples came from the ongoing ImmuneRACE study (first 160 participants) plus 1,254 subjects from 6 global collaborators. A freely available public database, intended as a resource for researchers studying the immune response to SARS-CoV-2, is where the repertoires were released. Where available, HLA class I and class II types were taken from metadata supplied by the sample provider and were not determined by assay-based typing. Deeply sampled blood TCRbeta repertoires from subjects exposed to, actively infected with, or recovered from COVID-19 were included in the dataset. Sample metadata almost always included a de-identified subject ID, COVID-19 status, age in years and sex. The material from the prospective study consisted of cDNA or gDNA derived from T cells, B-cell-depleted T cells, or PBMCs. Findings and caveats that apply to the study as a whole: The amount of clinical and demographic metadata varied by source and participant and was provided uncurated.

Participants in the prospective study were enrolled through a virtual design, were aged roughly 18 to 90 years, and lived in 24 United States geographic areas. Cohort assignment in the prospective study relied on participant-reported clinical history from a screening survey and a study questionnaire. Mobile phlebotomists in the prospective study collected whole blood, serum and a nasopharyngeal or oropharyngeal swab from every participant. Prospective study participants could optionally give additional blood draws and questionnaires over an approximately two-month period. Blood samples from the prospective study were shipped frozen or at room temperature prior to DNA extraction. The CDR3 contains 15 residues, cysteine and phenylalanine counted. Kept here is only the CDR3 DNA, which spans 45 bases and is read in frame from base 1. CDR1 and CDR2 were assigned from the germline V gene (reference sequence) as LGHDT and YNNKEL. V and J are truncated by 1 base and 2 bases respectively, leaving an intervening sequence of 12 bases.

TCRbeta CDR3 regions were amplified from genomic DNA using the immunoSEQ Assay, a bias-controlled multiplex PCR. The authors' pipeline ran thus. Within the assay, amplification of reference gene primers was used to estimate how many nucleated cells each sample contained. To quantify the absolute abundance of each unique TCRbeta CDR3 rearrangement, sequence reads were collapsed and filtered. For each sample, productive Simpson clonality was calculated as the square root of Simpson's diversity index over productive rearrangements. The clones in this table, taken by TCRdb from immuneACCESS, are in-frame only. Not every clone is retained; where verified, under half of the shortfall comes from an unresolved V gene, and the cause of the rest is unknown. That table supplies the V and J calls and clone size; D and trimming were determined from the DNA. This sample gives roughly 250,000 clones in total; approximately 90% of them show up just once. The top ten hold 2.6% of the sample.

The chain was built from TRBV3-1 (or the pseudogene TRBV3-2) and TRBJ2-7, with an unclear D gene assignment. This TCR derives from a woman aged 25-40 years with acute COVID-19. The sequencing input was PBMCs or T cells enriched from blood (not recorded which). The bases read TGTGCCAGCAGCCAAGTTGGTAACCGCGCCTACGAGCAGTACTTC. This translates into CASSQVGNRAYEQYF.